Listed here are 6 T cell receptor beta chains from one sample, sequenced in a study of cytomegalovirus exposure and HLA in healthy donors. The PCR made use of 60 Vbeta and 13 Jbeta primers. The assay was immunoSEQ multiplex PCR, and TCRdb's table has in-frame clones only and misses some. This table holds some 90,000 clones, roughly 70% found once. The sample consisted of PBMCs. All receptors derive from a man between 35 and 55 years old in good health and CMV-seronegative.

This clone has a handful of counts. The rearrangement links TRBV6-6 to TRBJ2-3, with TRBD2 matching over 13 bases. Germline CDR1 is MNHNY and CDR2 is SVGAGI (reference sequence). Trimming at V came to 5 bases and at J to 3 bases, leaving 5 bases not matched to a gene. The CDR3 is 16 residues long. The CDR3: CASSGTSGGATDTQYF. The CDR3 nucleotides read TGTGCCAGCAGTGGAACTAGCGGGGGGGCTACAGATACGCAGTATTTT.

The chain carries TRBV4-2 and TRBJ2-1; possible D gene TRBD1, 6 bases. The germline V gene has CDR1 LGHNA and CDR2 YNFKEQ. V was trimmed by 2 bases and J by 3 bases, leaving 11 bases between them. This CDR3 is 15 amino acids long. The CDR3 region is CASSQTGSNYNEQFF. The CDR3 coding sequence is TGTGCCAGCAGCCAAACAGGGTCAAACTACAATGAGCAGTTCTTC.

This chain joins TRBV19 and TRBJ2-5, with D hard to call. The CDR3 has 13 residues. With 3 bases removed from V and 4 bases from J, the gap between germline ends came to 9 bases. The germline V gene has CDR1 LNHDA and CDR2 SQIVND (reference sequence). The CDR3 DNA sequence: TGTGCCAGTAGTATGGCCAGAGGAGAGACCCAGTACTTC. Translation: CASSMARGETQYF.

This chain uses TRBV7-2 with TRBJ1-4; TRBD1 matches 7 bases. The V segment lost 4 bases and the J segment 0 bases; nucleotides outside the gene matches: 2. The germline gives CDR1 SGHTA, CDR2 FQGNSA. This CDR3 has 15 amino acids. Written as DNA, the CDR3 is TGTGCCAGCAGCTCAGACAGGGCAACTAATGAAAAACTGTTTTTT. It codes for CASSSDRATNEKLFF. The whole variable domain, remainder taken from reference TRBV7-2 and TRBJ1-4, is GAGVSQSPSNKVTEKGKDVELRCDPISGHTALYWYRQSLGQGLEFLIYFQGNSAPDKSGLPSDRFSAERTGGSVSTLTIQRTQQEDSAVYLCASSSDRATNEKLFFGSGTQLSVL.

The rearrangement joins TRBV28 to TRBJ2-2, with D possibly being TRBD2 (6 bases). Germline CDR1 and CDR2: MDHEN and SYDVKM. The CDR3 is 15 amino acids. Trimming removed 3 bases from V and 0 bases from J, with 8 bases in between. DNA for the CDR3: TGTGCCAGCAGTTTGGGCGGGGCGAACACCGGGGAGCTGTTTTTT. Translating it yields CASSLGGANTGELFF. The variable domain in full, completed from reference TRBV28 and TRBJ2-2, reads DVKVTQSSRYLVKRTGEKVFLECVQDMDHENMFWYRQDPGLGLRLIYFSYDVKMKEKGDIPEGYSVSREKKERFSLILESASTNQTSMYLCASSLGGANTGELFFGEGSRLTVL.

The count of this clone is one. The rearrangement links TRBV7-2 to TRBJ1-2; 10 nucleotides align to TRBD1. The V gene end was trimmed by 5 bases and the J gene end by 5 bases; junction bases not matched to a gene: 11. CDR1 and CDR2 from the germline V gene are SGHTA and FQGNSA. The CDR3 contains 16 residues. CDR3 region: CASSPHRDRGLYGYTF. As DNA, the CDR3 is TGTGCCAGCAGCCCACATCGGGACAGGGGCCTTTATGGCTACACCTTC.